The 14 T cell receptor beta chains in this list originate from one sample, sequenced in a study of T cell changes during pregnancy in multiple sclerosis. Measured with immunoSEQ multiplex PCR; TCRdb has only the in-frame clones, and not every one. This table has more than 40,000 clones, 94% appearing once. The material was CD8+ T cells from peripheral blood mononuclear cells, obtained in the first trimester of pregnancy. The receptors stem from a female donor with multiple sclerosis, enrolled in a pregnancy study.

J is TRBJ1-5 and V is TRBV4-2; maybe TRBD1 (5 bases). V lost 4 bases to trimming and J lost 3 bases, with 13 bases between them. The CDR3 totals 15 residues. Per the germline V gene, CDR1 is LGHNA and CDR2 is YNFKEQ. The CDR3 coding sequence is TGTGCCAGCAGCCCGCCGGGGGGATCCAATCAGCCCCAGCATTTT. Protein sequence: CASSPPGGSNQPQHF.

The V gene is TRBV11-2, the J gene TRBJ2-1, with D perhaps TRBD2 (6 bases). CDR3 length equals 16 residues. V was trimmed by 0 bases and J by 4 bases, leaving 13 bases between them. CDR1 SGHAT and CDR2 FQNNGV come from the germline V gene. CDR3 protein: CASSLDGASAYNEQFF. Here the CDR3 DNA reads TGTGCCAGCAGCTTAGATGGGGCTAGCGCGTACAATGAGCAGTTCTTC.

The CDR3 loop reads CASSLGQAVVDGYTF. As DNA, the CDR3 is TGCGCCAGCAGCCTCGGACAGGCCGTGGTGGATGGCTACACCTTC. V is TRBV4-1 and J is TRBJ1-2, with 7 bases matching TRBD1. The CDR3 extends over 15 amino acids. Unmatched junction bases numbered 11, after V lost 4 bases and J lost 6 bases. The germline gives CDR1 MGHRA, CDR2 YSYEKL.

V and J are TRBV15 and TRBJ2-3, with unresolved D. This CDR3 spans 14 amino acids. The germline CDR1 and CDR2 sequences are LNHNV and YYDKDF (reference sequence). The ends were cut back, 3 bases at V and 2 bases at J, with 9 bases in the middle. The CDR3, as DNA: TGTGCCACCAGCAGGGCCCCCTTCACAGATACGCAGTATTTT. Its protein product is CATSRAPFTDTQYF.

The chain links TRBV30 to TRBJ2-2; 8 bases agree with TRBD2. The trim removed 8 bases at V and 3 bases at J, leaving 17 bases unmatched. Germline CDR1 GTSNPN, CDR2 SVGIG (reference sequence). The CDR3 extends over 17 amino acids. The CDR3 region is CALNRYVAGRYTGELFF. The CDR3 DNA reads as TGTGCCCTCAATCGTTATGTAGCGGGAAGATACACCGGGGAGCTGTTTTTT.

The chain uses TRBV6-5 and TRBJ1-2, with D perhaps TRBD1 (6 bases). Trimming took off 5 bases at V and 5 bases at J, with 18 bases between the two ends. CDR3 length equals 15 residues. The germline V gene has CDR1 MNHEY and CDR2 SVGAGI. Here the CDR3 reads CASSIRPGQVYGYTF. The CDR3 DNA is TGTGCCAGCAGTATTCGACCGGGACAAGTGTATGGCTACACCTTC.

This chain connects TRBV4-3 to TRBJ2-5; 8 bases are shared with TRBD2. Germline V gene sequence: CDR1 LGHNA, CDR2 YSLEER. Losses at the gene ends were 4 bases for V and 4 bases for J; bases not matched to a gene: 8. The CDR3 is 15 residues long. The CDR3 spells CASSLRSSGGETQYF. CDR3 in DNA: TGCGCCAGCAGCCTGAGAAGCAGCGGGGGAGAGACCCAGTACTTC.

The V gene is TRBV4-1, the J gene TRBJ2-7; 7 nucleotides line up with TRBD1. The germline V gene encodes CDR1 MGHRA and CDR2 YSYEKL. V lost 0 bases to trimming and J lost 2 bases; unmatched junction nucleotides: 4. The CDR3 totals 15 residues. CDR3 nucleotides: TGCGCCAGCAGCCAAGATGGGCAGGGGGCCTACGAGCAGTACTTC. Protein sequence: CASSQDGQGAYEQYF.

This chain uses TRBV9 with TRBJ1-1; D remains unclear. Germline loops: CDR1 SGDLS, CDR2 YYNGEE. Deletions cut 0 bases from V and 7 bases from J, with 16 bases between. The CDR3 totals 15 residues. As DNA, the CDR3 is TGTGCCAGCAGCGTAGTTTCGGGGAGAGTCGTTGAAGCTTTCTTT. Translated: CASSVVSGRVVEAFF.

The CDR3 DNA sequence: TGTGCCAGCAGTGTGGGACACCTAGCCTACGAGCAGTACTTC. This sequence encodes CASSVGHLAYEQYF. J is TRBJ2-7 and V is TRBV6-5; a possible D gene is TRBD1 (6 bases). Per the germline V gene, CDR1 is MNHEY and CDR2 is SVGAGI. This CDR3 contains 14 residues. V was cut by 5 bases and J by 2 bases, with 13 bases left in between.

The rearrangement joins TRBV28 to TRBJ1-5; D is undetermined. V was pared by 6 bases and J by 0 bases, with 12 bases between. This CDR3 is built from 15 residues. The germline gives CDR1 MDHEN, CDR2 SYDVKM. The CDR3 spells CASRGRSYSNQPQHF. The DNA of the CDR3 is TGTGCCAGCAGGGGGAGGTCTTATAGCAATCAGCCCCAGCATTTT.

This chain joins TRBV5-5 and TRBJ1-5; tentatively, D is TRBD1 (6 bases). V gave up 4 bases and J gave up 4 bases, with 15 bases separating them. CDR3 length: 15 residues. Germline V gene data show CDR1 as SGHKS and CDR2 as YYEKEE (reference sequence). CDR3 coding DNA: TGTGCCAGCAGCCCAGTGGGGACAAAGAATCAGCCCCAGCATTTT. Its translation: CASSPVGTKNQPQHF.

CDR3 in DNA: TGTGCCAGCCGAAGAGGGACAGGCTCCTACGAGCAGTACTTC. Translating gives CASRRGTGSYEQYF. The genes are TRBV6-5 and TRBJ2-7; 8 bases are a match to TRBD1. The CDR3 is 14 residues long. J gave up 0 bases and V 8 bases, and 6 bases lay outside the gene matches. Looked up from germline, CDR1 is MNHEY and CDR2 is SVGAGI.

This rearrangement joins TRBV5-1 to TRBJ2-3; D possibly corresponds to TRBD1 (5 bases). Germline CDR1 reads SGHRS; CDR2 reads YFSETQ. The CDR3 sequence is 13 residues long. V was pared by 6 bases and J by 2 bases, with 10 bases between. The CDR3 nucleotides read TGCGCCAGCATAGGGGCTACCACAGATACGCAGTATTTT. Protein: CASIGATTDTQYF. Variable domain in full (rest from reference TRBV5-1 and TRBJ2-3): KAGVTQTPRYLIKTRGQQVTLSCSPISGHRSVSWYQQTPGQGLQFLFEYFSETQRNKGNFPGRFSGRQFSNSRSEMNVSTLELGDSALYLCASIGATTDTQYFGPGTRLTVL.